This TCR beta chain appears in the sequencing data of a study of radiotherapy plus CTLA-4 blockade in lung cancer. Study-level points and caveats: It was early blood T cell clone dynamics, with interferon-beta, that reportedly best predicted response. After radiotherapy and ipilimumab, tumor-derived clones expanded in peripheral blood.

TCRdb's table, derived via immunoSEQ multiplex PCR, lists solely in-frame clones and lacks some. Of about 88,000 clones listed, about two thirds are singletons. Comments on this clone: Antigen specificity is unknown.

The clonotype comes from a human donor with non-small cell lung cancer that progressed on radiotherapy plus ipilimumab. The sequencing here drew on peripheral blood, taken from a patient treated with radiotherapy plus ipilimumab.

The CDR3 bases are TGTGCCACCACGGACAGTAGTGTTGAAAAACTGTTTTTT. The encoded protein is CATTDSSVEKLFF. This sequence joins TRBV28 and TRBJ1-4, with a tentative D call TRBD1 (6 bases). The CDR3 consists of 13 residues. Germline V gives CDR1 MDHEN, CDR2 SYDVKM. V lost 10 bases to trimming and J lost 7 bases, with 16 bases between them.